Listed below are T cell receptor beta chains from one sample, sequenced in a study of T cell changes during pregnancy in multiple sclerosis. Here immunoSEQ multiplex PCR was the method, and the copy in TCRdb shows in-frame clones only, minus some. The table includes tens of thousands of clones, approximately 89% detected once. This sample comprised CD8+ T cells from peripheral blood mononuclear cells, obtained in the third trimester of pregnancy. These receptors were obtained from a female donor with multiple sclerosis, enrolled in a pregnancy study. Each CDR3 is given with its conserved first and last residue. D genes are given only for firm matches. Size is stated for part of the rows, as once, few or many counts, or as a class when the clone is expanded.

CASSVLGGGGEKLFF | TGTGCCAGCAGCGTCCTGGGAGGGGGTGGTGAAAAACTGTTTTTT | TRBJ1-4 | - | TRBV6-1 | -
CASTRRSGGADTQYF | TGTGCCAGTACCCGCCGGTCCGGAGGGGCAGATACGCAGTATTTT | TRBJ2-3 | few | TRBV19 | -
CAISDSGTGVYGYTF | TGTGCCATCAGTGACTCCGGGACAGGGGTTTATGGCTACACCTTC | TRBJ1-2 | few | TRBV10-3 | TRBD1
CASGGDRGRGSNQPQHF | TGTGCCAGCGGGGGGGACAGGGGGCGCGGGAGTAATCAGCCCCAGCATTTT | TRBJ1-5 | - | TRBV2 | TRBD1
CASSDLAGSSYNEQFF | TGTGCCAGCAGTGATCTAGCGGGTAGCTCCTACAATGAGCAGTTCTTC | TRBJ2-1 | - | TRBV6-4 | TRBD2
CAGKGSDYGYTF | TGTGCCGGCAAAGGAAGCGACTATGGCTACACCTTC | TRBJ1-2 | - | TRBV2 | -
CAWSVSRSYTF | TGTGCCTGGAGTGTTTCCAGAAGCTACACCTTC | TRBJ1-2 | - | TRBV30 | -
CASSIREGAFYNEQFF | TGTGCCAGTAGTATAAGGGAGGGTGCTTTCTACAATGAGCAGTTCTTC | TRBJ2-1 | - | TRBV19 | TRBD2
CASSAGLVVGYEQYF | TGTGCCAGCAGCGCGGGACTCGTGGTGGGCTACGAGCAGTACTTC | TRBJ2-7 | - | TRBV6-5 | -
CASRPRTGGRDTQYF | TGTGCCAGCAGACCGCGGACAGGGGGCAGGGATACGCAGTATTTT | TRBJ2-3 | - | TRBV27 | TRBD1
CASSTPGGRNIQYF | TGTGCCAGCAGCACTCCAGGAGGTCGGAACATTCAGTACTTC | TRBJ2-4 | - | TRBV7-6 | -
CASSRGLGCGEKLFF | TGTGCCAGCTCCAGGGGGCTGGGCTGCGGTGAAAAACTGTTTTTT | TRBJ1-4 | - | TRBV21-1 | -
CASSQVQGASQFF | TGTGCCAGCAGCCAAGTCCAGGGCGCCTCGCAGTTCTTC | TRBJ2-1 | - | TRBV14 | -
CSVESPRTGSTETQYF | TGCAGCGTGGAAAGTCCCAGGACAGGGAGTACAGAGACCCAGTACTTC | TRBJ2-5 | - | TRBV29-1 | TRBD1
CASSLTAIEAFF | TGTGCCAGCAGCTTGACAGCCATTGAAGCTTTCTTT | TRBJ1-1 | - | TRBV11-2 | -
CASRDREGTGELFF | TGTGCCAGCAGGGACAGAGAGGGGACCGGGGAGCTGTTTTTT | TRBJ2-2 | once | TRBV6-1 | -
CASSPEQNTEAFF | TGTGCCAGTAGTCCCGAGCAGAACACTGAAGCTTTCTTT | TRBJ1-1 | - | TRBV19 | -
CSVDGGNEQFF | TGCAGCGTGGACGGGGGCAATGAGCAGTTCTTC | TRBJ2-1 | - | TRBV29-1 | -
CAWRSGPEIGQPQHF | TGTGCCTGGAGAAGTGGGCCAGAAATCGGTCAGCCCCAGCATTTT | TRBJ1-5 | once | TRBV30 | -
CASSYSGGPSYEQYF | TGTGCCAGCAGCTATTCCGGGGGGCCCTCCTACGAGCAGTACTTC | TRBJ2-7 | - | TRBV7-3 | -
CASSVVWGEKLFF | TGTGCCAGCAGCGTAGTCTGGGGCGAAAAACTGTTTTTT | TRBJ1-4 | - | TRBV9 | -
CASSPGEGGYEQYF | TGTGCCAGCAGCCCGGGAGAGGGAGGCTACGAGCAGTACTTC | TRBJ2-7 | - | TRBV7-6 | -
CASKGQGSNQPQHF | TGTGCCAGTAAGGGACAGGGGAGCAATCAGCCCCAGCATTTT | TRBJ1-5 | - | TRBV6-1 | TRBD1
CASTPPGLDNEQFF | TGTGCCAGCACCCCTCCCGGGTTGGACAATGAGCAGTTCTTC | TRBJ2-1 | - | TRBV6-5 | -
CASSLRGFGLTYEQYF | TGTGCCAGCAGTTTAAGGGGGTTTGGGTTAACCTACGAGCAGTACTTC | TRBJ2-7 | - | TRBV27 | -
CASRTGAIGELFF | TGTGCCAGCCGGACAGGGGCTATCGGGGAGCTGTTTTTT | TRBJ2-2 | - | TRBV19 | TRBD1
CASSGGQGHNEQFF | TGTGCCAGCAGCGGGGGACAGGGCCACAATGAGCAGTTCTTC | TRBJ2-1 | - | TRBV9 | TRBD1
CASSPRLAEASYEQYF | TGTGCCAGCAGCCCTCGTCTTGCGGAGGCTTCCTACGAGCAGTACTTC | TRBJ2-7 | - | TRBV27 | -
CASSLAIATGDTEAFF | TGCGCCAGCAGCTTGGCCATAGCGACAGGGGACACTGAAGCTTTCTTT | TRBJ1-1 | - | TRBV5-1 | TRBD1
CASSVNRGGMNTEAFF | TGTGCCAGCAGTGTTAACAGGGGGGGGATGAACACTGAAGCTTTCTTT | TRBJ1-1 | - | TRBV6-1 | TRBD1
CASSFGTASYEQYF | TGTGCCAGCAGTTTCGGGACAGCCTCCTACGAGCAGTACTTC | TRBJ2-7 | - | TRBV27 | TRBD1
CASSLVQGANEQYF | TGTGCCAGCAGCTTAGTACAGGGGGCCAACGAGCAGTACTTC | TRBJ2-7 | - | TRBV7-9 | TRBD1
CASSIDRGGSGYTF | TGTGCCAGTAGTATAGATCGGGGGGGCAGCGGCTACACCTTC | TRBJ1-2 | - | TRBV19 | -
CAWSLGVEAFF | TGTGCCTGGAGTCTCGGGGTCGAAGCTTTCTTT | TRBJ1-1 | - | TRBV30 | -
CASSLSGLAGTIQYF | TGTGCCAGCAGCTTATCGGGACTAGCGGGAACCATTCAGTACTTC | TRBJ2-4 | - | TRBV7-2 | TRBD2
CASSPLAGSNTEAFF | TGCGCCAGCAGCCCCCTTGCAGGGTCGAACACTGAAGCTTTCTTT | TRBJ1-1 | - | TRBV5-1 | -
CASSLSGGPQETQYF | TGCGCCAGCAGCTTGTCGGGGGGGCCCCAAGAGACCCAGTACTTC | TRBJ2-5 | - | TRBV5-1 | TRBD2
CASSLASERGNMNTEAFF | TGTGCCAGCAGCTTAGCTTCTGAAAGAGGGAACATGAACACTGAAGCTTTCTTT | TRBJ1-1 | - | TRBV7-9 | -
CASSLSWAPSSYNEQFF | TGTGCCAGCAGTTTATCGTGGGCGCCCAGCTCCTACAATGAGCAGTTCTTC | TRBJ2-1 | - | TRBV27 | -
CASSQLSYEQYF | TGTGCCAGCAGCCAACTCTCCTACGAGCAGTACTTC | TRBJ2-7 | - | TRBV7-9 | -
CASSESGGGTEAFF | TGCGCCAGCAGTGAGTCTGGGGGAGGGACTGAAGCTTTCTTT | TRBJ1-1 | - | TRBV10-2 | -
CASSQDEGTSSNEQFF | TGTGCCAGCAGCCAAGATGAGGGGACTAGCAGCAATGAGCAGTTCTTC | TRBJ2-1 | - | TRBV4-2 | TRBD2
CASTTGRSEKLFF | TGTGCCAGCACGACAGGGCGGAGTGAAAAACTGTTTTTT | TRBJ1-4 | - | TRBV25-1 | TRBD1
CAISESTAYEQYF | TGTGCCATCAGTGAGTCTACTGCCTACGAGCAGTACTTC | TRBJ2-7 | - | TRBV10-3 | -
CASSYSLAGDTGELFF | TGTGCCAGCAGTTACTCACTAGCGGGGGACACCGGGGAGCTGTTTTTT | TRBJ2-2 | - | TRBV6-5 | TRBD2
CASGQRFGGEQFF | TGCGCCAGCGGACAGAGGTTTGGCGGTGAGCAGTTCTTC | TRBJ2-1 | - | TRBV23-1 | -
CASSNRGVGNTIYF | TGTGCCAGCAGTAACAGGGGCGTTGGAAACACCATATATTTT | TRBJ1-3 | - | TRBV27 | TRBD1
CASRVAGTSYNEQFF | TGTGCCAGCCGCGTAGCGGGGACATCCTACAATGAGCAGTTCTTC | TRBJ2-1 | - | TRBV27 | TRBD2
CASSHEDRGNYGYTF | TGCGCCAGCAGCCACGAGGACAGGGGTAACTATGGCTACACCTTC | TRBJ1-2 | - | TRBV4-1 | TRBD1
CASSLRGEETQYF | TGTGCCAGCAGCTTGCGCGGGGAAGAGACCCAGTACTTC | TRBJ2-5 | - | TRBV5-6 | -
CASSPGETQPQHF | TGTGCCAGCAGTCCAGGGGAGACTCAGCCCCAGCATTTT | TRBJ1-5 | once | TRBV6-4 | -
CASSSPERQRQKADTQYF | TGTGCCAGCAGCTCCCCCGAACGACAGCGACAGAAGGCAGATACGCAGTATTTT | TRBJ2-3 | - | TRBV7-9 | -
CASSLPSTGFYEQYF | TGTGCCAGCAGTCTACCGTCTACAGGGTTCTACGAGCAGTACTTC | TRBJ2-7 | - | TRBV6-1 | -
CASFPPQGIQETQYF | TGTGCCAGCTTCCCTCCTCAGGGGATCCAAGAGACCCAGTACTTC | TRBJ2-5 | once | TRBV2 | -
CASSPSQGYDEQYF | TGTGCCAGCAGCCCGTCACAGGGGTACGACGAGCAGTACTTC | TRBJ2-7 | once | TRBV7-9 | TRBD1